Listed here is a single TCR beta chain. Its specificity is unknown. This sample is part of a study of a mutant IDH1 vaccine in newly diagnosed glioma. Using immunoSEQ multiplex PCR, the repertoire was profiled, and TCRdb retains in-frame clones only, with some absent. The repertoire consists of some 49,000 clones, with 76% occurring once and the leading ten covering more than 4%. V was shortened by 8 bases and J by 3 bases, with 17 bases between the two germline ends. Germline-derived CDR1 and CDR2 are SGHRS and YFSETQ. The CDR3 extends over 14 amino acids. Stated time point: week 47, end of study. Vaccine doses each comprised 300 ug of mutant IDH1 20-mer peptide, with topical imiquimod.

The source is a woman aged 40 to 50 with glioma. Some clones in this sample may be carry-over from other donors' samples. Here the sequenced sample was PBMCs, taken from a glioma patient whose treatment included an IDH1 peptide vaccine. The rearrangement uses TRBV5-1 and TRBJ1-1, with D possibly being TRBD1 (6 bases). CDR3 amino acids: CASGGARGDTEAFF. In nucleotides, the CDR3 is TGCGCCAGTGGTGGAGCGAGGGGGGACACTGAAGCTTTCTTT.